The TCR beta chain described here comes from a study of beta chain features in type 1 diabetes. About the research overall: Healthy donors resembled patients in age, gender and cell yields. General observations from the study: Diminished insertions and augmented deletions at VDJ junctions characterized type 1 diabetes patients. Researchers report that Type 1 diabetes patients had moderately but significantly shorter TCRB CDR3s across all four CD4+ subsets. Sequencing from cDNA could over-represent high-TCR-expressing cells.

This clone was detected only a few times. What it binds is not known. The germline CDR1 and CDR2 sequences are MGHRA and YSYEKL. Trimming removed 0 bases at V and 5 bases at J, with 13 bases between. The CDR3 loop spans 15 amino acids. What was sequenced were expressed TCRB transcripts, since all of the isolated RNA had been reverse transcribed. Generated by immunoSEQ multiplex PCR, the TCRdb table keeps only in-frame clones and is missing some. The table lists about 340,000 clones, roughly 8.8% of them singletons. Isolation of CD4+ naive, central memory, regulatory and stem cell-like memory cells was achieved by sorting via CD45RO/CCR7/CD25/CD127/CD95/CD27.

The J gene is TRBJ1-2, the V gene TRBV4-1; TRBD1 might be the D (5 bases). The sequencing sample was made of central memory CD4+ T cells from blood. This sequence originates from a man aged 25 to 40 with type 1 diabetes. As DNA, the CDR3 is TGCGCCAGCAGCCAAGATAGGCAGGGCAGGTATGGCTACACCTTC. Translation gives CASSQDRQGRYGYTF.